Below are 26 T cell receptor beta chains sequenced from a single sample in a study of control samples from healthy donors and cancer patients. Sequencing was performed with immunoSEQ multiplex PCR; in TCRdb, only in-frame clones are kept and a portion is missing. The sample yields approximately 150,000 clones, roughly 94% seen once. Sequencing was carried out using PBMCs. These receptors originate from a man between 60 and 70 years old with colorectal cancer.

This rearrangement joins TRBV7-2 to TRBJ2-5; D ambiguous. V was clipped by 4 bases and J by 0 bases, with 3 bases between them. The length of the CDR3 is 12 residues. Looked up from germline, CDR1 is SGHTA and CDR2 is FQGNSA. The CDR3 loop is CASSSYQETQYF. DNA of the CDR3: TGTGCCAGCAGCTCTTACCAAGAGACCCAGTACTTC.

This chain joins TRBV4-3 and TRBJ2-7, with TRBD2 matching over 8 bases. Germline V lookup: CDR1 LGHNA, CDR2 YSLEER. This CDR3 spans 15 amino acids. Trimming at V came to 0 bases and at J to 0 bases, leaving 1 base not matched to a gene. For the CDR3, the DNA is TGCGCCAGCAGCCAAGACAGCGGGGGCTCCTACGAGCAGTACTTC. The encoded protein is CASSQDSGGSYEQYF.

This chain connects TRBV5-6 to TRBJ2-3; 9 nucleotides agree with TRBD1. This CDR3 has 16 amino acids. Germline loops: CDR1 SGHDT, CDR2 YYEEEE. Trimming at V came to 1 base and at J to 1 base, leaving 4 bases not matched to a gene. The chain's CDR3 is CASSLYRTGGTDTQYF. For the CDR3, the DNA is TGTGCCAGCAGCTTGTATAGGACAGGGGGCACAGATACGCAGTATTTT.

The chain has TRBV7-2 and TRBJ1-1, with a possible D match to TRBD1 (6 bases). The length of the CDR3 is 13 residues. Germline assignment: CDR1 SGHTA and CDR2 FQGNSA. The ends were cut back, 4 bases at V and 5 bases at J, with 11 bases in the middle. The DNA of the CDR3 is TGTGCCAGCAGCTCGTACAGGGTAACTGAAGCTTTCTTT. This encodes CASSSYRVTEAFF.

This chain connects TRBV19 to TRBJ2-1, with 9 bases fitting TRBD2. Germline trimming cut 4 bases from V and 0 bases from J; bases unmatched to any gene: 10. Germline loops: CDR1 LNHDA, CDR2 SQIVND (reference sequence). CDR3 length equals 18 residues. CDR3 nucleotide sequence: TGTGCCAGTAGTAGTTTTCTCCAGCGGGGGGCCTCCTACAATGAGCAGTTCTTC. Amino acids: CASSSFLQRGASYNEQFF.

The V gene is TRBV6-4, the J gene TRBJ1-1; D unclear. With 0 bases removed from V and 1 base from J, the gap between germline ends came to 6 bases. The germline CDR1 and CDR2 sequences are MRHNA and SNTAGT. The CDR3 runs 14 residues. CDR3 in amino acids: CASSDSIRNTEAFF. In DNA, the CDR3 is TGTGCCAGCAGTGACTCGATAAGGAACACTGAAGCTTTCTTT.

The chain combines TRBV6-5 with TRBJ2-1; D call uncertain. V lost 1 base to trimming and J lost 3 bases, with 13 bases between them. This CDR3 comprises 16 residues. Germline V lookup: CDR1 MNHEY, CDR2 SVGAGI. The CDR3 sequence: CASSYFSADGYNEQFF. The CDR3 nucleotides are TGTGCCAGCAGTTACTTTTCGGCAGACGGCTACAATGAGCAGTTCTTC.

The V call is TRBV10-3, the J call TRBJ2-2, with 15 bases aligning to TRBD2. The length of the CDR3 is 17 residues. With V trimmed by 10 bases and J by 4 bases, 10 bases remained unmatched. Germline values: CDR1 ENHRY, CDR2 SYGVKD. This CDR3 reads CATRGTSGGQGTGELFF. The CDR3, as DNA: TGTGCCACCAGAGGGACTAGCGGGGGGCAGGGCACCGGGGAGCTGTTTTTT.

This chain links TRBV7-9 with TRBJ2-1; 9 nucleotides match TRBD2. This CDR3 contains 15 residues. Germline-derived CDR1 and CDR2 are SEHNR and FQNEAQ (reference sequence). V lost 4 bases and J lost 1; bases outside the gene matches: 2. Written as DNA, the CDR3 is TGTGCCAGCAGCTCGACTAGCGGTTCCTACAATGAGCAGTTCTTC. Amino acids: CASSSTSGSYNEQFF.

This rearrangement joins TRBV2 to TRBJ1-3; D gene unclear. The CDR3 has 12 residues. Trimming took off 8 bases at V and 0 bases at J, with 5 bases between the two ends. The germline V gene encodes CDR1 SNHLY and CDR2 FYNNEI. The CDR3 sequence is CASLVSGNTIYF. CDR3 bases: TGTGCCAGCCTTGTCTCTGGAAACACCATATATTTT.

This chain joins TRBV5-6 and TRBJ2-3; no reliable D call. CDR1 is SGHDT and CDR2 is YYEEEE in the germline V gene. Trimming removed 0 bases from V and 9 bases from J, with 8 bases in between. The CDR3 covers 12 residues. CDR3 sequence: CASSLGVRTQYF. Written as DNA, the CDR3 is TGTGCCAGCAGCTTGGGCGTGCGCACGCAGTATTTT. Full variable domain (outside the CDR3, taken from reference TRBV5-6 and TRBJ2-3): DAGVTQSPTHLIKTRGQQVTLRCSPKSGHDTVSWYQQALGQGPQFIFQYYEEEERQRGNFPDRFSGHQFPNYSSELNVNALLLGDSALYLCASSLGVRTQYFGPGTRLTVL.

This sequence joins TRBV6-1 and TRBJ1-5, with D unclear. Germline V gene sequence: CDR1 MNHNS, CDR2 SASEGT. The CDR3 totals 15 residues. Trimming stripped 1 base from V and 4 bases from J, with 11 bases between. The CDR3 sequence is CASSEVSGVNQPQHF. DNA for the CDR3: TGTGCCAGCAGTGAAGTGTCAGGAGTAAATCAGCCCCAGCATTTT.

CDR3 residues: CASSPPTGNTEAFF. The CDR3 DNA follows: TGTGCCAGCAGTCCCCCAACAGGGAACACTGAAGCTTTCTTT. This chain uses TRBV6-6 with TRBJ1-1; D may be TRBD1 (5 bases). Between the trimmed V and J ends, which lost 5 bases and 1 base, there was a span of 11 bases. The V gene's germline CDR1 is MNHNY and CDR2 SVGAGI (reference sequence). The CDR3 runs to 14 residues.

The chain couples TRBV7-2 to TRBJ2-5; 12 nucleotides line up with TRBD2. Germline loops: CDR1 SGHTA, CDR2 FQGNSA. The junction had 7 bases not matched to a gene; V was cut back by 4 bases and J by 7 bases. CDR3 size: 15 residues. The CDR3, as DNA: TGTGCCAGCAGCTCCGGACTAGCGGGGTCGGGGACCCAGTACTTC. Protein product: CASSSGLAGSGTQYF.

J is TRBJ2-4 and V is TRBV2; possible D gene TRBD1, 6 bases. With 5 bases removed from V and 8 bases from J, the gap between germline ends came to 10 bases. CDR3 length: 12 residues. The germline V gene has CDR1 SNHLY and CDR2 FYNNEI. The CDR3 DNA is TGTGCCAGCAGTCGGACAGAAGACATTCAGTACTTC. Protein: CASSRTEDIQYF.

The rearrangement joins TRBV12-3 or TRBV12-4 to TRBJ1-1, with no clear D. The CDR3 is made up of 13 amino acids. Between the trimmed V and J ends, which lost 1 base and 8 bases, there was a span of 11 bases. The CDR3 region is CASSLGGDREAFF. In nucleotides, the CDR3 is TGTGCCAGCAGTTTAGGGGGAGACCGGGAAGCTTTCTTT.

The genes are TRBV6-5 and TRBJ1-5, with D possibly being TRBD1 (6 bases). The CDR3 length is 13 residues. Germline V lookup: CDR1 MNHEY, CDR2 SVGAGI. The V and J ends lost 8 bases and 4 bases respectively, with 12 bases between them. The CDR3 coding sequence is TGTGCCAGCTGTCAGGGGAGAAATCAGCCCCAGCATTTT. Its translation is CASCQGRNQPQHF.

The chain employs TRBV11-2 and TRBJ2-3, with 7 bases that match TRBD1. The CDR3 contains 18 residues. The V gene end was trimmed by 0 bases and the J gene end by 0 bases; junction bases not matched to a gene: 9. Per germline, CDR1 SGHAT and CDR2 FQNNGV. The CDR3 nucleotides read TGTGCCAGCAGCTTAGACAGACCGACAGGGTTCAGCACAGATACGCAGTATTTT. It codes for CASSLDRPTGFSTDTQYF. Complete variable domain (other parts from reference TRBV11-2 and TRBJ2-3): EAGVAQSPRYKIIEKRQSVAFWCNPISGHATLYWYQQILGQGPKLLIQFQNNGVVDDSQLPKDRFSAERLKGVDSTLKIQPAKLEDSAVYLCASSLDRPTGFSTDTQYFGPGTRLTVL.

The V gene is TRBV5-6, the J gene TRBJ2-1; D may be TRBD2 (6 bases). This CDR3 is built from 15 residues. Trimming shortened V by 2 bases and J by 5 bases, and 14 bases separated the two germline ends. Germline CDR1 is SGHDT and CDR2 is YYEEEE. The CDR3 DNA sequence: TGTGCCAGCAGCTTACGGAGGGTCTGGGACAATGAGCAGTTCTTC. Translated: CASSLRRVWDNEQFF.

The chain combines TRBV30 with TRBJ1-1; D remains ambiguous. From germline, CDR1 is GTSNPN and CDR2 SVGIG (reference sequence). The V and J ends lost 2 bases and 0 bases respectively, with 13 bases between them. The CDR3 extends over 15 amino acids. CDR3 residues: CAWSYVGSMNTEAFF. CDR3 DNA sequence: TGTGCCTGGAGTTACGTAGGCAGTATGAACACTGAAGCTTTCTTT.

The rearrangement joins TRBV1 to TRBJ2-5. TRBV1 is flagged as a pseudogene. This CDR3 comprises 14 residues. CDR3 nucleotide sequence: TGCACCAGCAGCCCGGGCAGGTACCAAGAGACCCAGTACTTC. Translating it yields CTSSPGRYQETQYF.

This clone appeared a single time. V and J are TRBV5-5 and TRBJ2-7; D is perhaps TRBD1 (5 bases). V lost 0 bases, J lost 0 bases, and 7 bases lay in between. The germline V gene has CDR1 SGHKS and CDR2 YYEKEE (reference sequence). This CDR3 is built from 14 residues. CDR3 sequence: CASSLGQPSYEQYF. CDR3 bases: TGTGCCAGCAGCTTGGGACAGCCCTCCTACGAGCAGTACTTC.

This clone was counted once. The chain joins TRBV27 to TRBJ1-5; 9 bases map to TRBD1. The CDR3 sequence is 17 residues long. The V gene's germline CDR1 is MNHEY and CDR2 SMNVEV (reference sequence). The V and J ends lost 6 bases and 4 bases, in that order; junction bases with no gene match: 13. CDR3 bases: TGTGCCAGCAGAGATACAGGGGGCGCGTGGCAAAATCAGCCCCAGCATTTT. It yields the protein CASRDTGGAWQNQPQHF.

With respect to this clone: Additional DNA sequences in this sample encode the identical CDR3. V usage is TRBV4-1 and J usage is TRBJ1-5, with D possibly TRBD1 on 5 matching bases. Per germline, CDR1 MGHRA and CDR2 YSYEKL. The CDR3 totals 14 residues. V lost 1 base and J lost 1, with 5 bases in between. The CDR3 spells CASSQGDSNQPQHF. The CDR3 region has the DNA TGCGCCAGCAGCCAAGGGGACAGCAATCAGCCCCAGCATTTT.

This clone was recorded only once. This chain links TRBV7-9 with TRBJ1-5; D is perhaps TRBD1 (5 bases). CDR3 length: 15 residues. Deletions cut 10 bases from V and 0 bases from J, with 16 bases between. Germline V gene lookup returns CDR1 SEHNR and CDR2 FQNEAQ (reference sequence). CDR3 in amino acids: CATSPWDVSNQPQHF. The CDR3 DNA follows: TGTGCCACCTCACCCTGGGACGTTAGCAATCAGCCCCAGCATTTT.

The count of this clone is one. The CDR3 DNA is TGCGCCAGCAGCCCGAGGGGGAGAATCGGGCAGTTCTTC. Residues: CASSPRGRIGQFF. The V gene is TRBV10-1, the J gene TRBJ2-1, with a tentative D call TRBD1 (6 bases). V lost 6 bases and J lost 12, with 18 bases in between. The germline CDR1 and CDR2 sequences are WNHNN and SYGVQD (reference sequence). This CDR3 is built from 13 residues.